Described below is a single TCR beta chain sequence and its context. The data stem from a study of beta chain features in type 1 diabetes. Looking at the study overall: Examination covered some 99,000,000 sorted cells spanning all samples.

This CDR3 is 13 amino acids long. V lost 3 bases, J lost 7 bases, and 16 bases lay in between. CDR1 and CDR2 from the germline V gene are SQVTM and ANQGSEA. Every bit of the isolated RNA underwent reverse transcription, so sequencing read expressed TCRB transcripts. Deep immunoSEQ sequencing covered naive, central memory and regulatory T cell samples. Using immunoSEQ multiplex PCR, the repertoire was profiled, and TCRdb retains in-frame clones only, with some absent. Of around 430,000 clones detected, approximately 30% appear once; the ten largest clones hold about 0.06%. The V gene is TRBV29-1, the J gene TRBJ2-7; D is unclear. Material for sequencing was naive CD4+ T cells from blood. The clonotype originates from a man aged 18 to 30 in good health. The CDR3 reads CSVDLGWPQEQYF. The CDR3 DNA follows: TGCAGCGTTGACCTCGGGTGGCCCCAGGAGCAGTACTTC.